This T cell receptor (beta chain) was obtained from a study of CD8+CD57+ T cells in acquired aplastic anemia. Study context: Sorted cells (CD4+ and CD8+) yielded DNA amounts that averaged roughly 3.5 ug. Study results and limitations: Common to patients and controls were approximately 30 CD8+ CDR3 sequences.

Only patients with CD8+CD57+ cell expansion on flow cytometry were chosen for sequencing. Patients had not yet gotten any therapy when their blood was taken for sampling. Using genomic DNA as the template, TCR beta VDJ and CDR3 profiling was carried out. MiXCR was run by TCRdb on the reads, yielding one entry per CDR3 protein. In the table there are 150,000 to 180,000 distinct CDR3 sequences, just over 50% of which are singletons. The CDR3 consists of 15 residues. Germline values: CDR1 MNHNS, CDR2 SASEGT. Trimming at V came to 6 bases and at J to 2 bases, leaving 7 bases not matched to a gene. To note about this clonotype: Its antigen is not identified.

Sequencing was done on a sample of sorted CD4+, CD8+, or CD8+CD57+ T cells (not recorded which) from PBMCs. This TCR came from a human donor with aplastic anemia. The chain employs TRBV6-1 and TRBJ1-2, with 9 bases aligning to TRBD1. This chain's CDR3 is CASSPHGQGNYGYTF. The CDR3 DNA is TGTGCCAGCAGCCCCCACGGACAGGGGAACTATGGCTACACCTTC.